A selection of T cell receptor beta chains follows, all from one sample in a study of shared clonotypes between healthy human individuals. Libraries were prepared by immunoSEQ multiplex PCR; TCRdb keeps only in-frame clonotypes and omits some of them. The sample records about 650,000 clones, roughly 96% being singletons. Material for sequencing was naive CD8+ T cells sorted from blood. The receptor source for this set is a woman in her thirties in good health. CDR3s include the opening cysteine and the closing phenylalanine or tryptophan. Each record gives: clone size, V gene, J gene, D gene, CDR3 protein, CDR3 DNA. The D gene is left open where the match is weak. Clone size, where shown, is once, few, many, or a class for clones that have expanded.

clone_size: once; v_call: TRBV5-4; j_call: TRBJ2-3; d_call: -; cdr3_aa: CASSPTTRTDTQYF; cdr3_nt: TGTGCCAGCAGCCCCACTACTAGGACAGATACGCAGTATTTT
clone_size: -; v_call: TRBV30; j_call: TRBJ1-3; d_call: -; cdr3_aa: CAWKHSGNTIYF; cdr3_nt: TGTGCCTGGAAACACTCTGGAAACACCATATATTTT
clone_size: -; v_call: TRBV7-9; j_call: TRBJ2-7; d_call: -; cdr3_aa: CASSTNQGRQYF; cdr3_nt: TGTGCCAGCAGCACCAATCAGGGCCGGCAGTACTTC
clone_size: -; v_call: TRBV2; j_call: TRBJ1-1; d_call: -; cdr3_aa: CASNPSTSEAFF; cdr3_nt: TGTGCCAGCAACCCGAGTACATCTGAAGCTTTCTTT
clone_size: -; v_call: TRBV19; j_call: TRBJ2-7; d_call: TRBD2; cdr3_aa: CASSIDPGLSYEQYF; cdr3_nt: TGTGCCAGTAGTATAGATCCGGGACTATCCTACGAGCAGTACTTC
clone_size: -; v_call: TRBV4-2; j_call: TRBJ2-2; d_call: TRBD2; cdr3_aa: CASSQEVTGTRDRERGELFF; cdr3_nt: TGTGCCAGCAGCCAAGAAGTAACCGGGACTAGGGATCGAGAGCGCGGGGAGCTGTTTTTT
clone_size: -; v_call: TRBV9; j_call: TRBJ2-5; d_call: -; cdr3_aa: CASSASMRETQYF; cdr3_nt: TGTGCCAGCAGCGCCTCAATGAGGGAGACCCAGTACTTC
clone_size: -; v_call: TRBV6-1; j_call: TRBJ2-7; d_call: -; cdr3_aa: CASSDGSSYEQYF; cdr3_nt: TGTGCCAGCAGTGATGGGAGCTCCTACGAGCAGTACTTC
clone_size: -; v_call: TRBV25-1; j_call: TRBJ2-7; d_call: TRBD2; cdr3_aa: CASSAGLAGPYEQYF; cdr3_nt: TGTGCCAGCAGTGCGGGACTAGCGGGCCCCTACGAGCAGTACTTC
clone_size: once; v_call: TRBV6-1; j_call: TRBJ1-5; d_call: -; cdr3_aa: CASSEWGSSNQPQHF; cdr3_nt: TGTGCCAGCAGTGAATGGGGCTCTAGCAATCAGCCCCAGCATTTT
clone_size: -; v_call: TRBV5-1; j_call: TRBJ2-5; d_call: -; cdr3_aa: CASSFLDRQETQYF; cdr3_nt: TGCGCCAGCAGCTTCTTGGACAGACAAGAGACCCAGTACTTC
clone_size: -; v_call: TRBV28; j_call: TRBJ2-1; d_call: TRBD2; cdr3_aa: CASSPAGAYNEQFF; cdr3_nt: TGTGCCAGCAGTCCGGCGGGGGCCTACAATGAGCAGTTCTTC
clone_size: -; v_call: TRBV30; j_call: TRBJ1-1; d_call: -; cdr3_aa: CAWSVTGHTEAFF; cdr3_nt: TGTGCCTGGAGTGTAACGGGTCACACTGAAGCTTTCTTT
clone_size: -; v_call: TRBV19; j_call: TRBJ1-5; d_call: -; cdr3_aa: CASSMWQSQPQHF; cdr3_nt: TGTGCCAGTAGTATGTGGCAATCTCAGCCCCAGCATTTT
clone_size: -; v_call: TRBV7-8; j_call: TRBJ2-7; d_call: TRBD1; cdr3_aa: CASSLRAGTGTYEQYF; cdr3_nt: TGTGCCAGCAGCCTACGCGCCGGGACAGGGACCTACGAGCAGTACTTC
clone_size: -; v_call: TRBV28; j_call: TRBJ2-7; d_call: -; cdr3_aa: CASTLQGASYEQYF; cdr3_nt: TGTGCCAGCACATTACAGGGCGCCTCCTACGAGCAGTACTTC
clone_size: -; v_call: TRBV18; j_call: TRBJ2-1; d_call: -; cdr3_aa: CASSPPRGAFLGNEQFF; cdr3_nt: TGTGCCAGCTCACCACCTCGCGGCGCTTTTCTTGGCAATGAGCAGTTCTTC
clone_size: -; v_call: TRBV5-1; j_call: TRBJ1-2; d_call: -; cdr3_aa: CASSPGRDKLTDGYTF; cdr3_nt: TGCGCCAGCAGCCCAGGCCGGGACAAACTAACGGATGGCTACACCTTC
clone_size: once; v_call: TRBV11-1; j_call: TRBJ1-4; d_call: -; cdr3_aa: CASSSILGEKLFF; cdr3_nt: TGTGCCAGCAGCTCGATTTTGGGTGAAAAACTGTTTTTT
clone_size: -; v_call: TRBV9; j_call: TRBJ2-2; d_call: -; cdr3_aa: CASSARTDLGGELFF; cdr3_nt: TGTGCCAGCAGCGCCCGGACAGATTTGGGCGGGGAGCTGTTTTTT
clone_size: -; v_call: TRBV2; j_call: TRBJ2-1; d_call: TRBD2; cdr3_aa: CASSDSGRAFDEQFF; cdr3_nt: TGTGCCAGCAGTGACAGCGGGAGGGCCTTCGATGAGCAGTTCTTC
clone_size: -; v_call: TRBV19; j_call: TRBJ1-3; d_call: -; cdr3_aa: CASSIGIATATGNTIYF; cdr3_nt: TGTGCCAGTAGTATAGGGATTGCGACAGCGACTGGAAACACCATATATTTT
clone_size: -; v_call: TRBV2; j_call: TRBJ2-1; d_call: -; cdr3_aa: CASSEPLRNNEQFF; cdr3_nt: TGTGCCAGCAGTGAACCCCTGAGAAACAATGAGCAGTTCTTC
clone_size: -; v_call: TRBV11-2; j_call: TRBJ2-3; d_call: TRBD2; cdr3_aa: CASSLDVASGRTDTQYF; cdr3_nt: TGTGCCAGCAGCTTAGATGTGGCTAGCGGGCGGACAGATACGCAGTATTTT
clone_size: -; v_call: TRBV27; j_call: TRBJ2-3; d_call: TRBD1; cdr3_aa: CASSLAGGQSDTQYF; cdr3_nt: TGTGCCAGCAGTTTAGCAGGGGGCCAATCAGATACGCAGTATTTT
clone_size: -; v_call: TRBV7-6; j_call: TRBJ2-3; d_call: -; cdr3_aa: CASSLGVMDTQYF; cdr3_nt: TGTGCCAGCAGCTTAGGAGTGATGGATACGCAGTATTTT